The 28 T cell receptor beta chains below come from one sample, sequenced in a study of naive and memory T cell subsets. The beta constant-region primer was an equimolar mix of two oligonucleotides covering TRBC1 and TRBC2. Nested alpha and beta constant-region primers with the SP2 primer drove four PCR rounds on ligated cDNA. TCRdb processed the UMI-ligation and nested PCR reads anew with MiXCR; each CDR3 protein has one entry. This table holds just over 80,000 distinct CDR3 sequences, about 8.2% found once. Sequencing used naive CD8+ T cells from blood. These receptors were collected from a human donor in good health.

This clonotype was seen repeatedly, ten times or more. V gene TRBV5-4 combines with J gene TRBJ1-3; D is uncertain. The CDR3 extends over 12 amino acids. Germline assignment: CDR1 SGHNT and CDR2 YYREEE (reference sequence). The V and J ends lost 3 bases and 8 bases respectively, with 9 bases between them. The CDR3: CASSYPEDTIYF. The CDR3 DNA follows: TGTGCCAGCAGCTACCCTGAGGACACCATATATTTT.

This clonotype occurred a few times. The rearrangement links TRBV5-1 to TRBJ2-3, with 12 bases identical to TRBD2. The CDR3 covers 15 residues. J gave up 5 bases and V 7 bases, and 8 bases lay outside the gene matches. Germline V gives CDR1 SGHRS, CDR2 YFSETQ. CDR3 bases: TGCGCCAGCGGGCTAGCGGGAGGGCCAGGAGATACGCAGTATTTT. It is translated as CASGLAGGPGDTQYF.

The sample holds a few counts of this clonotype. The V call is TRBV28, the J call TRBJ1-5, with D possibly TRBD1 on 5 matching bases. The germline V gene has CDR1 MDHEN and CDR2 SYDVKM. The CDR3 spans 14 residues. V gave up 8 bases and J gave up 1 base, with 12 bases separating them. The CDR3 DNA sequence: TGTGCCAGCTCAATCCAGGGAAGCAATCAGCCCCAGCATTTT. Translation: CASSIQGSNQPQHF. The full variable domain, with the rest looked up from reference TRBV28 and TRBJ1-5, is DVKVTQSSRYLVKRTGEKVFLECVQDMDHENMFWYRQDPGLGLRLIYFSYDVKMKEKGDIPEGYSVSREKKERFSLILESASTNQTSMYLCASSIQGSNQPQHFGDGTRLSIL.

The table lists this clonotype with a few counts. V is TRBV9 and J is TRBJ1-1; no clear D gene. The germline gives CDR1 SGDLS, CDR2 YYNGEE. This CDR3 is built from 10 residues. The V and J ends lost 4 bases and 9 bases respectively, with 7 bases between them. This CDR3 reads CASSPSKAFF. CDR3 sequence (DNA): TGTGCCAGCAGCCCCTCGAAAGCTTTCTTT.

The CDR3, as DNA: TGTGCCAGCAGCACGGGGGGGACAGGGGGTGACGAGCAGTACTTC. Translation gives CASSTGGTGGDEQYF. The V and J genes are TRBV9 and TRBJ2-7; 11 bases line up with TRBD1. V dropped 4 bases and J dropped 5; count of bases not matched to a gene: 8. CDR1 SGDLS and CDR2 YYNGEE come from the germline V gene. The CDR3 length is 15 residues.

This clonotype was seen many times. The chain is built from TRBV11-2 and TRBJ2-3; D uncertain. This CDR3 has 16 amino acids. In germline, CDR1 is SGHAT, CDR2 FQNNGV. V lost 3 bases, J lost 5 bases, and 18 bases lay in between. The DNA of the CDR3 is TGTGCCAGCAGCTTCGTCGTAGCCGATTTTGGAGATACGCAGTATTTT. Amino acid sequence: CASSFVVADFGDTQYF.

CDR3 amino acids: CASSLLLTEAFF. The DNA of the CDR3 is TGTGCCAGCAGCTTATTGCTGACTGAAGCTTTCTTT. The chain is built from TRBV11-3 and TRBJ1-1; D gene unclear. This CDR3 comprises 12 residues. Germline V gene data show CDR1 as SGHNT and CDR2 as YENEEA. The V gene lost 2 bases and the J gene lost 5 bases, with 6 bases spanning the gap.

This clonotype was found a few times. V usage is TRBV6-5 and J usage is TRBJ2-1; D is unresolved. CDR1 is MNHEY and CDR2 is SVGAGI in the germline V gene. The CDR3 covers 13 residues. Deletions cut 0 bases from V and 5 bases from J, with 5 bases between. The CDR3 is CASSYSTNNEQFF. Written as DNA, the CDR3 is TGTGCCAGCAGTTACTCGACCAACAATGAGCAGTTCTTC.

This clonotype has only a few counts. In DNA form, the CDR3 reads TGTGCCAGCAGCTTGTGGACCAGCTCCTACAATGAGCAGTTCTTC. Its translation is CASSLWTSSYNEQFF. The J gene is TRBJ2-1, the V gene TRBV11-2; D is undetermined. This CDR3 region has 15 residues. From germline, CDR1 is SGHAT and CDR2 FQNNGV. V was trimmed by 3 bases and J by 0 bases, leaving 9 bases between them.

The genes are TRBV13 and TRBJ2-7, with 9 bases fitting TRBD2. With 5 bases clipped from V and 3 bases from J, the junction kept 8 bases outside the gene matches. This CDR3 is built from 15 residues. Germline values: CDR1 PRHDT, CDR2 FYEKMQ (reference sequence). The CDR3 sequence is CASSIAGEGFYEQYF. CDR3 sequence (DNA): TGTGCCAGCAGCATAGCGGGAGAGGGATTCTACGAGCAGTACTTC.

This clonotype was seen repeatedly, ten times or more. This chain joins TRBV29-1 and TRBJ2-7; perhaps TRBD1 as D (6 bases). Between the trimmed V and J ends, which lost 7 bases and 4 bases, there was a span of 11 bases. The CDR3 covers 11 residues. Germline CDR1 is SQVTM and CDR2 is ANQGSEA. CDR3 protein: CSGQQGYEQYF. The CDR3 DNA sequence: TGCAGCGGGCAGCAGGGGTACGAGCAGTACTTC.

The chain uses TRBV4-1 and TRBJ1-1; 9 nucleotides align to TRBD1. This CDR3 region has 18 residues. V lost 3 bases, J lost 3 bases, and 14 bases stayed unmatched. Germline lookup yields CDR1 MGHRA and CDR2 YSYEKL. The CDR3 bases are TGCGCCAGCAGCCAGATGAACAGGGGGCGAATTCTCGACACTGAAGCTTTCTTT. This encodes CASSQMNRGRILDTEAFF.

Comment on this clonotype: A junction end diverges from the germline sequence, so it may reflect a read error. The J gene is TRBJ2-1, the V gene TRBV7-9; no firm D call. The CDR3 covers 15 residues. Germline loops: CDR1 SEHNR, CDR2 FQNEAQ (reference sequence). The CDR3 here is CASTLEESFYNEQFF. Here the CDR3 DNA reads TGTGCCAGCACCTTAGAGGAGAGCTTTTACAATGAGCAGTTCTTC.

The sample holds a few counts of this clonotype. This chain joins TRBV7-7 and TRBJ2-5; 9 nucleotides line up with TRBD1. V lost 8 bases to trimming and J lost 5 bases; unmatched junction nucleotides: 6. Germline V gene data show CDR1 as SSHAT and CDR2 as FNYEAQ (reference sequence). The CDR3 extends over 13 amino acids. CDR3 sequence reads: CASGKDRGETQYF. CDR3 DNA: TGTGCCAGCGGAAAGGACAGGGGCGAGACCCAGTACTTC.

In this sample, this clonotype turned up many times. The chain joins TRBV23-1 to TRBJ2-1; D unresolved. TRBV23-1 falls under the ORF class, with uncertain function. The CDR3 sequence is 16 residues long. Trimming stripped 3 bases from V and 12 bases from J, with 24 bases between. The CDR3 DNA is TGCGCCAGCAGTCATTCTCGTGCGAGGCCGAAATCCTGGCAGTTCTTC. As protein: CASSHSRARPKSWQFF.

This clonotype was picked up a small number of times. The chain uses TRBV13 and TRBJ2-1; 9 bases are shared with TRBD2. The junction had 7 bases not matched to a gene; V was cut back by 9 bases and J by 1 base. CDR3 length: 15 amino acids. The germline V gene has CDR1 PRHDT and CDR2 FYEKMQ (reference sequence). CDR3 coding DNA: TGTGCCAGTAGCACCCTAGCGGGATCCTACAATGAGCAGTTCTTC. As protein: CASSTLAGSYNEQFF.

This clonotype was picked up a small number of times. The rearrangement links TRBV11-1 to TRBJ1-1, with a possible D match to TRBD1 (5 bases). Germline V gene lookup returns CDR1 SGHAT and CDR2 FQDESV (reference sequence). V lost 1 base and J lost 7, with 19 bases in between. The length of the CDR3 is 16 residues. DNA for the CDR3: TGTGCCAGCAGCTTAGAACCCGACAGACCTAAGCATGAAGCTTTCTTT. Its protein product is CASSLEPDRPKHEAFF.

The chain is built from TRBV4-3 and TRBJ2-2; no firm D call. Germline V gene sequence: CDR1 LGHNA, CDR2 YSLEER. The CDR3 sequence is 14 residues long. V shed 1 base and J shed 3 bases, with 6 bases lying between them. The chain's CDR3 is CASSQGLHTGELFF. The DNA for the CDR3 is TGCGCCAGCAGCCAAGGATTGCACACCGGGGAGCTGTTTTTT.

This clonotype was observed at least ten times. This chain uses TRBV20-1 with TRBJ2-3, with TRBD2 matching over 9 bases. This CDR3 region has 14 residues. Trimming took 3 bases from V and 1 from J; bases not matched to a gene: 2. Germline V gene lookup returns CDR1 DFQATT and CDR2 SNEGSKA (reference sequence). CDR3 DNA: TGCAGTGCTAGTAGACTAGCGGGCACAGATACGCAGTATTTT. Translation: CSASRLAGTDTQYF.

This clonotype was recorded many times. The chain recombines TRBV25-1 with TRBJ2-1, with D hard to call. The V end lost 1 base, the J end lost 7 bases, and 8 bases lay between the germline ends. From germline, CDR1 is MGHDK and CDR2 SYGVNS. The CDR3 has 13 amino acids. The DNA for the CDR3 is TGTGCCAGCAGTGAATCGGTGGAAAATGAGCAGTTCTTC. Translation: CASSESVENEQFF.

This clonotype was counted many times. The CDR3 region is CASGLAVYEQYF. CDR3 sequence (DNA): TGTGCCAGCGGCCTAGCGGTCTACGAGCAGTACTTC. This chain connects TRBV27 to TRBJ2-7, with 7 nucleotides matching TRBD2. Germline V lookup: CDR1 MNHEY, CDR2 SMNVEV (reference sequence). The CDR3 length is 12 residues. The ends lost 8 bases at V and 3 bases at J; junction bases unmatched: 4.

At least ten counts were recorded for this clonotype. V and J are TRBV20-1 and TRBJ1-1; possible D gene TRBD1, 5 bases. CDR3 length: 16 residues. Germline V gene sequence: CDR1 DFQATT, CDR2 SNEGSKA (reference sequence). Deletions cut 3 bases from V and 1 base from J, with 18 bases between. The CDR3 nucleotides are TGCAGTGCTAGGCTCCAATGGGAGGGGACGAACACTGAAGCTTTCTTT. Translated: CSARLQWEGTNTEAFF.

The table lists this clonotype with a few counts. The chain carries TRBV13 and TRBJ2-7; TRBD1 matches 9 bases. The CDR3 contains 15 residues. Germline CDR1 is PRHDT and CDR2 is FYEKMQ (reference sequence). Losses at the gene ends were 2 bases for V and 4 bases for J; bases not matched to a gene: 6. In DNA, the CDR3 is TGTGCCAGCAGCTTATCGGGACAGGGTGTATACGAGCAGTACTTC. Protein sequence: CASSLSGQGVYEQYF.

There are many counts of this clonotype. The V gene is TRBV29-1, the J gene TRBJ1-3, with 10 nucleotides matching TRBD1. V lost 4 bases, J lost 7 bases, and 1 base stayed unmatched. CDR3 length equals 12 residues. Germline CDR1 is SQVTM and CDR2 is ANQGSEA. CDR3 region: CSVGQGANTIYF. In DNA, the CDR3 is TGCAGCGTTGGACAGGGGGCGAACACCATATATTTT.

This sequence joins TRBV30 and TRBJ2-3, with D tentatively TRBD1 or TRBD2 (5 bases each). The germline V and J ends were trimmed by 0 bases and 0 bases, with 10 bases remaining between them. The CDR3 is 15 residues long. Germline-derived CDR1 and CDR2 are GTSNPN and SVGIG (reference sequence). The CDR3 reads CAWSVTGASTDTQYF. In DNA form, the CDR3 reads TGTGCCTGGAGTGTTACCGGGGCTAGCACAGATACGCAGTATTTT.

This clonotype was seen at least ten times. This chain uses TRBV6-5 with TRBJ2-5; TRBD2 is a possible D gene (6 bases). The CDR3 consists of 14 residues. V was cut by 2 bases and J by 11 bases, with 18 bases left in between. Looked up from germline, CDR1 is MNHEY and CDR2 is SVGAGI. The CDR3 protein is CASSYGGTAEGQYF. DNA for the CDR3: TGTGCCAGCAGTTACGGAGGGACGGCCGAAGGGCAGTACTTC.

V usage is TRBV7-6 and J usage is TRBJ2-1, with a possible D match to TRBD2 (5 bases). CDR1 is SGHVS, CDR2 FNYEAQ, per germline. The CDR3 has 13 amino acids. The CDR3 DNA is TGTGCTTCACAGCAGGTACTAGGGCGTGAGCAGTTCTTC. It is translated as CASQQVLGREQFF.

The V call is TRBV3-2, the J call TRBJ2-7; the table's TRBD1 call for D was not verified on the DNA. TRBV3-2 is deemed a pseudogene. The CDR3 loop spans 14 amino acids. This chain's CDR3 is CASSRRDRGNEQYF. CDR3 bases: TGTGCCAGCAGCCGAAGGGACAGAGGAAACGAGCAGTACTTC.